The rows below give T cell receptor beta chains drawn from one sample of a study of blood T cell repertoires in COVID-19. Here immunoSEQ multiplex PCR was the method, and the copy in TCRdb shows in-frame clones only, minus some. The data show about 240,000 clones, 81% seen once. Sequencing was carried out using peripheral blood. The receptor set was obtained from an elderly woman with COVID-19, enrolled during active disease. Both conserved end residues are part of each CDR3. D genes are given only for firm matches. Expanded clones are given a class, and other clones once, few, many or no size at all.

>TRBD1|TRBV12-5|TRBJ2-3|NA
TGTGCTAGTGGTATAGGGACAGGGGGGACAGATACGCAGTATTTT
CASGIGTGGTDTQYF
>NA|TRBV9|TRBJ2-2|NA
TGTGCCAGCAGCGAGAGGGCAAACACCGGGGAGCTGTTTTTT
CASSERANTGELFF
>NA|TRBV5-1|TRBJ1-6|NA
TGCGCCAGCAGCTCCGGGACTGACCTTTCACCCCTCCACTTT
CASSSGTDLSPLHF
>NA|TRBV30|TRBJ1-1|NA
TGTGCCTGGAGTTACGACAGTGAAGCTTTCTTT
CAWSYDSEAFF
>TRBD1|TRBV20-1|TRBJ1-4|NA
TGCAGTGCTAGTCTGGACAGGGGCCCCACTAATGAAAAACTGTTTTTT
CSASLDRGPTNEKLFF
>TRBD2|TRBV7-3|TRBJ2-1|NA
TGTGCCAGCAGCCGCGGGGGACTTTCCTACAATGAGCAGTTCTTC
CASSRGGLSYNEQFF
>TRBD1|TRBV3-1/TRBV3-2|TRBJ2-1|NA
TGTGCCAGCAGCTCCTTAGGGGGCGGTTTGGTTAATGAGCAGTTCTTC
CASSSLGGGLVNEQFF
>NA|TRBV19|TRBJ1-5|NA
TGTGCCAGTGGGGGCCGGGAAATTAGCAATCAGCCCCAGCATTTT
CASGGREISNQPQHF
>TRBD1|TRBV5-4|TRBJ1-2|NA
TGTGCCAGCAGCTTGGGGACAGGTTTTAACTATGGCTACACCTTC
CASSLGTGFNYGYTF
>NA|TRBV4-1|TRBJ2-7|NA
TGCGCCAGCAGCCAAAGATGGGCAGGGGCCCCCGAGCAGTACTTC
CASSQRWAGAPEQYF
>NA|TRBV18|TRBJ2-5|NA
TGTGCCAGCTCACTCCAGGTTGGAGGAGAGACCCAGTACTTC
CASSLQVGGETQYF
>NA|TRBV19|TRBJ1-2|many
TGTGCCAGTAGTATAGATGGGCGTCCGTATGGCTACACCTTC
CASSIDGRPYGYTF
>NA|TRBV29-1|TRBJ2-3|NA
TGCAGCGTTGAGGGGGGGCGGACAGATACGCAGTATTTT
CSVEGGRTDTQYF
>NA|TRBV18|TRBJ2-7|NA
TGTGCCAGCTCACTGGCGGACTTGTACGAGCAGTACTTC
CASSLADLYEQYF
>NA|TRBV7-2|TRBJ2-3|NA
TGTGCCAGCAGCATTACAGAAATCACAGATACGCAGTATTTT
CASSITEITDTQYF